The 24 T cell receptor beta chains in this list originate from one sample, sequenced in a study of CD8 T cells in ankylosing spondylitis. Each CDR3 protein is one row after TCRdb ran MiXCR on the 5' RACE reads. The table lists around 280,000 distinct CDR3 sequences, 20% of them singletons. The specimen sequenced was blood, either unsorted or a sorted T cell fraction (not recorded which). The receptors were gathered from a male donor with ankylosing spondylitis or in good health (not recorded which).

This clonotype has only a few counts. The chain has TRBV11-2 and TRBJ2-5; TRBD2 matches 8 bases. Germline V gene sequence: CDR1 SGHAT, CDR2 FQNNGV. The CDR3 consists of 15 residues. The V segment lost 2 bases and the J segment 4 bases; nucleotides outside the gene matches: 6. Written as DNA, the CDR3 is TGTGCCAGCAGCTTACAGTTTACTAGCGGAGAGACCCAGTACTTC. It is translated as CASSLQFTSGETQYF.

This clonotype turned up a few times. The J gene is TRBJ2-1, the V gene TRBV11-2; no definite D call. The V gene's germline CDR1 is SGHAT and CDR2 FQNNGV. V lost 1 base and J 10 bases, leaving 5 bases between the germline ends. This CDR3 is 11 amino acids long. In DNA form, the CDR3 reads TGTGCCAGCAGCTTAGTCCGGGAGCAGTTCTTC. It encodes CASSLVREQFF.

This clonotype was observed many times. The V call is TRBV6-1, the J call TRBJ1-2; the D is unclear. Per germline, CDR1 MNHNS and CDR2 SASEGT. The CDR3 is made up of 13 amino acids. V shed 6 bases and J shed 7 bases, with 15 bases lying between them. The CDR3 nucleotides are TGTGCCAGCAGCCCCGACGGGGAAGGTGGCTACACCTTC. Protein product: CASSPDGEGGYTF.

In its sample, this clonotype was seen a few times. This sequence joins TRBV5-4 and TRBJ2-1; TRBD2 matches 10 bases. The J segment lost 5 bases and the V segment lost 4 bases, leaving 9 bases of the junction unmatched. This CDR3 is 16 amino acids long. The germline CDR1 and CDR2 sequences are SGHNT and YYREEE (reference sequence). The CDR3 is CASSPTLAGRDNEQFF. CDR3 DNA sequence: TGTGCCAGCAGCCCGACACTAGCGGGGAGGGACAATGAGCAGTTCTTC.

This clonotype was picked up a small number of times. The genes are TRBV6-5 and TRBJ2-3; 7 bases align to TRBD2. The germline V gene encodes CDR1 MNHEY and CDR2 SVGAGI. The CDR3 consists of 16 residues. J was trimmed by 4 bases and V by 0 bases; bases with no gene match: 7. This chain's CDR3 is CASSYSTSGVADTQYF. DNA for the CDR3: TGTGCCAGCAGTTACTCGACCAGCGGGGTGGCAGATACGCAGTATTTT.

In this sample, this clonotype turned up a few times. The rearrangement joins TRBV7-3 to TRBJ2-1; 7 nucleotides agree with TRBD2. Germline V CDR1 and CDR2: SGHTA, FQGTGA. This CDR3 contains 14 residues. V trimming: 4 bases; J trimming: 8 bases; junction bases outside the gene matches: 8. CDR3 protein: CASSSGTNFYEQFF. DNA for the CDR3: TGTGCCAGCAGCTCCGGGACTAACTTCTATGAGCAGTTCTTC.

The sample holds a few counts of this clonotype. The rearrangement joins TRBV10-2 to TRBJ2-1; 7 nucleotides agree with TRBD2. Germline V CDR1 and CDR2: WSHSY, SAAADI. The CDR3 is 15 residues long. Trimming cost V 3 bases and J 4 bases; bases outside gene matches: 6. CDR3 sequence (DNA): TGCGCCAGCAGTGAAAGGGGAGGGGTTTACAATGAGCAGTTCTTC. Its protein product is CASSERGGVYNEQFF.

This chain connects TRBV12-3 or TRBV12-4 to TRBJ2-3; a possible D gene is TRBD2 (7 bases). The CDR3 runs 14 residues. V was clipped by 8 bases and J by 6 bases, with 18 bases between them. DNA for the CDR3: TGTGCCAGCCGGGGGGCGCCCGTGGGGGATACGCAGTATTTT. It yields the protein CASRGAPVGDTQYF.

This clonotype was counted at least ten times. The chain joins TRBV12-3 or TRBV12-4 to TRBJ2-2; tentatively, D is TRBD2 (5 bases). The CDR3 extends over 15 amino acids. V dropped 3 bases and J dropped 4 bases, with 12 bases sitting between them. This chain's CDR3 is CASSLTSGGTGELFF. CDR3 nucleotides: TGTGCCAGCAGTTTGACGAGCGGAGGCACCGGGGAGCTGTTTTTT.

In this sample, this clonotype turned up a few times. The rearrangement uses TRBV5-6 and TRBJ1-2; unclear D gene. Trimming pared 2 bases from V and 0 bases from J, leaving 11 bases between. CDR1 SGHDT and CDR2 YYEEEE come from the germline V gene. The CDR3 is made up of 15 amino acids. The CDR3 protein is CASSFRTVANYGYTF. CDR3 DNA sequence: TGTGCCAGCAGCTTCCGGACGGTAGCTAACTATGGCTACACCTTC.

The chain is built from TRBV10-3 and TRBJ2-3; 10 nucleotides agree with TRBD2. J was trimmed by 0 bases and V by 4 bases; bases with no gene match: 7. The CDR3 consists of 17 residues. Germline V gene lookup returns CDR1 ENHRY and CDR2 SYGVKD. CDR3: CAISVQLAGSSTDTQYF. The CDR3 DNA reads TGTGCCATCAGTGTGCAACTAGCGGGGAGTAGCACAGATACGCAGTATTTT.

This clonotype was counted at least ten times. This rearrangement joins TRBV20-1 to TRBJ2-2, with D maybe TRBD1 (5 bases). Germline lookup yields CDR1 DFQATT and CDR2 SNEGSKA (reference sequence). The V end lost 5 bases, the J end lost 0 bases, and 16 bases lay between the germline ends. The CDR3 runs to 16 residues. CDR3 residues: CSALSRWGANTGELFF. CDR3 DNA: TGCAGTGCTCTCTCTAGGTGGGGCGCGAACACCGGGGAGCTGTTTTTT.

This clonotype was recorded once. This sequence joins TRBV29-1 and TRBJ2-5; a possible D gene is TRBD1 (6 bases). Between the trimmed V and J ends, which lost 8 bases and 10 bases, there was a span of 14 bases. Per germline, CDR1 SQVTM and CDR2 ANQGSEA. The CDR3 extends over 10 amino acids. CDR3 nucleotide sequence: TGCAGCACCTTCGAGGGGGTCCAGTACTTC. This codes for CSTFEGVQYF.

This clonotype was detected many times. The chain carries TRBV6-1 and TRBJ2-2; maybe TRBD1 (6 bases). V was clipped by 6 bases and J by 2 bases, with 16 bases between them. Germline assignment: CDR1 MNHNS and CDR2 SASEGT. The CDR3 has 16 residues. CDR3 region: CASSPHQGLNTGELFF. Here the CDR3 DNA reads TGTGCCAGCAGCCCCCACCAGGGGTTAAACACCGGGGAGCTGTTTTTT.

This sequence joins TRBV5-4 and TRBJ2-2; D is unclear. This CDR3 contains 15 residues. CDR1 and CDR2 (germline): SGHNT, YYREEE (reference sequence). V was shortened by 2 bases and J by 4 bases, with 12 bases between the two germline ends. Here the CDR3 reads CASSFGRSGTGELFF. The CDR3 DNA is TGTGCCAGCAGCTTTGGACGGTCAGGCACCGGGGAGCTGTTTTTT.

The chain's CDR3 is CASRGGDNEQFF. The CDR3 DNA reads as TGTGCCAGCCGCGGGGGTGACAATGAGCAGTTCTTC. The chain recombines TRBV7-8 with TRBJ2-1, with 7 positions matching TRBD2. V was pared by 8 bases and J by 5 bases, with 3 bases of the junction left unmatched. From germline, CDR1 is SGHVS and CDR2 FQNEAQ. This CDR3 is built from 12 residues.

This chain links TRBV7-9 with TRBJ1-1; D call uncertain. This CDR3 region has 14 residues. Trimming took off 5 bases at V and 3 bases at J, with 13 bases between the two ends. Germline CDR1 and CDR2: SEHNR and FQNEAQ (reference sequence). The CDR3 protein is CASSQDGGDTEAFF. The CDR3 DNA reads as TGTGCCAGCAGCCAGGACGGCGGGGACACTGAAGCTTTCTTT.

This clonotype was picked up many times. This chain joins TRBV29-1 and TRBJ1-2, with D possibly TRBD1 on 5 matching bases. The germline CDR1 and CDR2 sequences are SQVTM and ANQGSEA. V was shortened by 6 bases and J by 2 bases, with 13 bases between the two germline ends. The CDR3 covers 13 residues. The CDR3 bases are TGCAGCGTCCTATACCAGGGCAACTATGGCTACACCTTC. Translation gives CSVLYQGNYGYTF.

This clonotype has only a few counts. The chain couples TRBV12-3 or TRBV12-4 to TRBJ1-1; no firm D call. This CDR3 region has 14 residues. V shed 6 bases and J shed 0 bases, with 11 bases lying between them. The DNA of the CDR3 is TGTGCCAGCAGGGCTGGCCAGGTGAACACTGAAGCTTTCTTT. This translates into CASRAGQVNTEAFF.

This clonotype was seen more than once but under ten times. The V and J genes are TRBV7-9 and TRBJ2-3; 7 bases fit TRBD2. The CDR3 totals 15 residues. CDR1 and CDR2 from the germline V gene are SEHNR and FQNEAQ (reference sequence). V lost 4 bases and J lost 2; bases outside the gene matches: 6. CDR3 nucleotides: TGTGCCAGCAGCTATAGCGGGTCCTACACAGATACGCAGTATTTT. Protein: CASSYSGSYTDTQYF.

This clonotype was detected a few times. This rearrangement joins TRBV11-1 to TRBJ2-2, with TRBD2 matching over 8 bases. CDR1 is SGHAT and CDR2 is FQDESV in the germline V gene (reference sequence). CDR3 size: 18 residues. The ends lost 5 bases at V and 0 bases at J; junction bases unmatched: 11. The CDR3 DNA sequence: TGTGCCAGCAGCGCGGGACTAGAACCATGGGCGAACACCGGGGAGCTGTTTTTT. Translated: CASSAGLEPWANTGELFF.

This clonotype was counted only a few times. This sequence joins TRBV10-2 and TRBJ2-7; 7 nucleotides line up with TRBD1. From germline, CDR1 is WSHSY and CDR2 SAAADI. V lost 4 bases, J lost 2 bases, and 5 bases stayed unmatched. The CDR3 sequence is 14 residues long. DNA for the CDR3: TGCGCCAGCAGTGTTTGGGGGACAGCCTACGAGCAGTACGTC. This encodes CASSVWGTAYEQYV.

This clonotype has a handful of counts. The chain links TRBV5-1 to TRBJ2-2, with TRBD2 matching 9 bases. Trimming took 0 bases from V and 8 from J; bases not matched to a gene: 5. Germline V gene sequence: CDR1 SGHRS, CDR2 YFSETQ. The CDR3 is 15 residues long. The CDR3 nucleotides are TGCGCCAGCAGCTTGGAGACTAGCGGTGCGGGGGAGCTGTTTTTT. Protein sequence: CASSLETSGAGELFF.

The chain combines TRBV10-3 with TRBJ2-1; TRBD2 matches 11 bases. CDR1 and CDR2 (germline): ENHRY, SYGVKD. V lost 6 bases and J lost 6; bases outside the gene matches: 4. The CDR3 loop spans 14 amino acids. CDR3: CAIRELAGANEQFF. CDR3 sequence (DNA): TGTGCCATCAGGGAACTAGCGGGAGCCAATGAGCAGTTCTTC.